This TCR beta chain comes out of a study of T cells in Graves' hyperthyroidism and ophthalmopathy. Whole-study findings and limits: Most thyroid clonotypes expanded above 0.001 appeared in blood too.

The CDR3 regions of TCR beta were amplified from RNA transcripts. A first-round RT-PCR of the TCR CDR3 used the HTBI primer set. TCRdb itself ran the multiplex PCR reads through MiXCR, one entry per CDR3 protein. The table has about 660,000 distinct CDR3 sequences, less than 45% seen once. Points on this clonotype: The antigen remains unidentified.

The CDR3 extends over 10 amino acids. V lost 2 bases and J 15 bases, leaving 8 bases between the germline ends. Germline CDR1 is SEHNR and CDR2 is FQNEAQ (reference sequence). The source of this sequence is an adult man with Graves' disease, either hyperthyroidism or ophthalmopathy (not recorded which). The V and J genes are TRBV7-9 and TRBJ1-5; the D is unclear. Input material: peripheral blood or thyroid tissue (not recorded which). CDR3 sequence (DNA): TGTGCCAGCAGCTTATCGGGCGCGCATTTT. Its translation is CASSLSGAHF.